The 2 T cell receptor beta chains reported below all come from one sample, sequenced in a study of T cell responses to AZD1222 COVID-19 vaccine. TCRdb's table, derived via immunoSEQ multiplex PCR, lists solely in-frame clones and lacks some. The sample includes about 170,000 clones, roughly 92% of them seen just once. The sample in question was peripheral blood, obtained on day 0 of AZD1222 vaccination. The receptors here all came from an adult in good health.

V gene TRBV5-5 combines with J gene TRBJ1-1, with D tentatively TRBD1 (6 bases). From germline, CDR1 is SGHKS and CDR2 YYEKEE (reference sequence). Trimming left V 5 bases short and J 1 base short, with 21 bases between. This CDR3 contains 17 residues. CDR3 bases: TGTGCCAGCAGTTCCCGGGCAGGGACATTCTCGAACACTGAAGCTTTCTTT. It is translated as CASSSRAGTFSNTEAFF.

This sequence joins TRBV29-1 and TRBJ1-3; D not certain. This CDR3 region has 16 residues. From germline, CDR1 is SQVTM and CDR2 ANQGSEA. Deletions cut 3 bases from V and 2 bases from J, with 17 bases between. The CDR3 nucleotides read TGCAGCGTTGAGTATATATGGGAGAAGGCTGGAAACACCATATATTTT. Encoded protein: CSVEYIWEKAGNTIYF.